This TCR beta chain appears in the sequencing data of a study of CD8+ T cells in alopecia areata (dated by TCRdb to between 2018 and 2020). Regarding the complete study: The treated patients took part in an open-label pilot trial in which moderate-to-severe alopecia areata was treated with oral tofacitinib at 5 to 10 mg twice daily. Patients on tofacitinib were biopsied at baseline and after 4 and 24 weeks of treatment, and several of the patients also had a later scalp biopsy. TCRbeta CDR3 regions were amplified by immunoSEQ multiplex PCR with 35 Vbeta forward and 13 Jbeta reverse primers. RNA came from the PAXgene miRNA kit for fixed scalp, the miRNeasy kit for PBMCs, and the RNeasy kit for mouse skin. For the treated patients, the SALT score, which quantifies what percentage of scalp surface area is affected, served as the measure of disease severity. The study used high-throughput TCRbeta sequencing to examine T cell clonal expansion in alopecia areata, in both the C3H/HeJ mouse model and human patients. Scalp clonality was compared among normal scalp (n=4), patchy alopecia areata scalp (n=8), and alopecia totalis/universalis scalp (n=8). Tofacitinib was administered for 6 to 18 months, and 6 months of follow-up off drug were then conducted to assess delayed response and recurrence. On the human side, TCRbeta sequencing was run on scalp tissue and on sorted CD4+ and CD8+ peripheral blood T cells from healthy controls and from alopecia areata patients with either patchy or totalis/universalis disease. General findings and caveats noted by the study authors: Compared with normal scalp, lesional scalp, particularly in alopecia totalis/universalis, had higher clonality and more expanded CD8+ clones, which suggests antigenic drive. Because the treated cohort was small and had only one nonresponder, larger studies are needed to examine links between baseline CD8+ expansion and response. TCR sequences shared between patients were less clear than in mice, possibly partly because of HLA diversity in the patient population. Scalp TCR repertoire analysis is complicated because resident alphabeta T cells in normal human skin are also sequenced, whereas mouse skin is dominated by gammadelta T cells. During tofacitinib treatment, many expanded lesional clones stuck around in both scalp and blood, and this persistence may partly explain why relapse happens after treatment is stopped. Scalp clonality and the number of expanded CD8+ clones among the top 100 scalp clones were significantly decreased by tofacitinib.

In the case of this clone: Its antigen target is currently unknown. There are no base qualities to consult, and no much larger clone falls within one base.

Receptor amplification or capture employed the immunoSEQ multiplex PCR assay. RNA was extracted from all samples and reverse transcribed into cDNA, which served as template for TCR sequencing. First-strand cDNA was synthesized with SuperScript III using a 2:1 mix of oligo-dT and random hexamers. A synthetic immune receptor repertoire was used to gauge amplification bias, and whatever bias remained was removed computationally. In the source study's methods: Raw reads were preprocessed to remove errors, and CDR3 was defined according to IMGT conventions as the region from the conserved cysteine to phenylalanine. Clonality was computed as 1 minus the Shannon entropy, with the entropy normalized by log2 of the number of productive unique TCRs. Scalp TCRbeta sequences were cross-referenced with sorted blood CD4 and CD8 repertoires so that the CD4 or CD8 identity of scalp clones could be inferred. As stored in TCRdb, this immuneACCESS dataset retains in-frame rearrangements with V and J assigned. A fraction of the clones does not appear; measured against another copy, unresolved V genes explain less than half of the discrepancy, and the remainder lacks a known reason. V and J calls and clone size are as listed in that table; D and trimming were resolved from the DNA. In this sample the table shows 150,000 to 200,000 clones, about three fifths of which occur a single time. Around 16% of the sample comes from the top ten.

Read against the paper, the sample's treatment or condition label means: oral pan-JAK inhibitor, 5-10 mg twice daily. Lesional scalp punch biopsies and peripheral blood were collected from alopecia areata patients. After PBMCs were isolated by density centrifugation and stained for CD3, CD4 and CD8, a FACSAria was used to sort CD4+ and CD8+ T cells. CDR1 and CDR2 were assigned from the germline V gene as MNHEY and SVGAGI. From the cysteine up to the phenylalanine, the CDR3 has a length of 12 residues. The sequence is cut down to CDR3 DNA, 36 bases in frame from base 1. The junction carries 17 bases between V and J, which are trimmed by 8 bases and 10 bases respectively.

The chain is made from TRBV6-5 and TRBJ1-1; the D gene identity is not certain. The TCR comes from a human donor with alopecia areata. The specimen comprised CD4+ T cells sorted from blood, sampled at approximately week 61, from a patient treated with tofacitinib. The nucleotide sequence reads TGTGCCAGCCGCCAGATGACGGGTGGAGCTTTCTTT. The translation is CASRQMTGGAFF.